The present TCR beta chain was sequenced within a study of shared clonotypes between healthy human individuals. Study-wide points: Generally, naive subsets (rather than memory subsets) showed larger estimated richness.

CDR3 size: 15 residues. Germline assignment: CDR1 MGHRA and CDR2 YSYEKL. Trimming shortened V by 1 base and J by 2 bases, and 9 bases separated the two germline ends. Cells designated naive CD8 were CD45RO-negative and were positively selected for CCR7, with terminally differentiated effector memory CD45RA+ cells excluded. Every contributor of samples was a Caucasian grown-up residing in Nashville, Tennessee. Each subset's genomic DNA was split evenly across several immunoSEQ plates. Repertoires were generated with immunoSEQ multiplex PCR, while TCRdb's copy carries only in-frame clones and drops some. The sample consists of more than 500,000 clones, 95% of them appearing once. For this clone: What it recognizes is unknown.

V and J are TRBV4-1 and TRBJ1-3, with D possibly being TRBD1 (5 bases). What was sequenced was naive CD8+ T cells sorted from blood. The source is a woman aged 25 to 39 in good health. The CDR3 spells CASSQGAGPGNTIYF. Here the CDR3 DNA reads TGCGCCAGCAGCCAAGGTGCAGGGCCTGGAAACACCATATATTTT.